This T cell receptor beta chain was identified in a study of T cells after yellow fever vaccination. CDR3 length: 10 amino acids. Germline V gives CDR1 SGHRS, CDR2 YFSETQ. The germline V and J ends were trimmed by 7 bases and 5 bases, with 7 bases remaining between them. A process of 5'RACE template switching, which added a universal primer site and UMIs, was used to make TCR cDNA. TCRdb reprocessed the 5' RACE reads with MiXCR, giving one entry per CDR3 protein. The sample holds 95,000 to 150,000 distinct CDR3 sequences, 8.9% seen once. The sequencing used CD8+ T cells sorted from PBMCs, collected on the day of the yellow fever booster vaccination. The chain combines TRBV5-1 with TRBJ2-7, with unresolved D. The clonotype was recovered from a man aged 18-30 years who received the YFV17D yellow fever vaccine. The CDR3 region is CASVSHEQYV. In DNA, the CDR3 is TGCGCCAGCGTCTCTCACGAGCAGTACGTC.